The 16 T cell receptor beta chains presented below share a single source sample, sequenced in a study of blood T cell repertoires in COVID-19 (dated by TCRdb to the early 2020s). The library relied on the immunoSEQ multiplex PCR assay. TCRdb's version of the immuneACCESS table is confined to in-frame rearrangements and falls short of the full clone set. An unresolved V gene accounts for under half of the shortfall where checked; the remainder is of unknown origin. The sample yields 110,000 or so clones; more than 60% were counted once. The ten largest clones take up 2% to 3% of the sample. Sequences were obtained from peripheral blood. These receptors originate from a man aged 50-59 years with acute or convalescent COVID-19.

The V call is TRBV4-2, the J call TRBJ2-7; the D gene is possibly TRBD2 (5 bases). Per germline, CDR1 LGHNA and CDR2 YNFKEQ. The V end was cut by 1 base, the J end by 1 base, with 14 bases between. There are 16 residues in the CDR3. The CDR3 DNA is TGTGCCAGCAGCCAAGGGAGGCTAACCGCTTCCTACGAGCAGTACTTC. Its protein product is CASSQGRLTASYEQYF.

This clone was seen a few times. The CDR3 reads CASSILGRREGGNTEAFF. The CDR3 nucleotides read TGTGCCAGTAGTATATTAGGGCGCAGGGAAGGGGGGAACACTGAAGCTTTCTTT. This rearrangement joins TRBV19 to TRBJ1-1, with D maybe TRBD1 (6 bases). Per germline, CDR1 LNHDA and CDR2 SQIVND (reference sequence). The length of the CDR3 is 18 residues. The germline V and J ends were trimmed by 2 bases and 1 base, with 20 bases remaining between them.

The V call is TRBV19, the J call TRBJ2-3; perhaps TRBD2 as D (7 bases). V dropped 6 bases and J dropped 5 bases, with 15 bases sitting between them. The CDR3 sequence is 14 residues long. Germline CDR1 LNHDA, CDR2 SQIVND (reference sequence). The DNA for the CDR3 is TGTGCCAGTAGCCCAGGGAGGGGGTTAGATACGCAGTATTTT. Its protein product is CASSPGRGLDTQYF.

This chain joins TRBV24-1 and TRBJ2-1, with TRBD2 matching 10 bases. The CDR3 covers 16 residues. CDR1 is KGHDR and CDR2 is SFDVKD in the germline V gene. V was pared by 3 bases and J by 2 bases, with 3 bases of the junction left unmatched. The CDR3 DNA sequence: TGTGCCACCAGTGATGCTAGCGGGAGTACCTACAATGAGCAGTTCTTC. Translating gives CATSDASGSTYNEQFF.

The chain has TRBV10-2 and TRBJ2-1; 7 positions match TRBD1. Looked up from germline, CDR1 is WSHSY and CDR2 is SAAADI. After removal of 4 bases from V and 8 bases from J, the junction contained 11 bases not matched to a gene. The CDR3 is 15 amino acids. Written as DNA, the CDR3 is TGCGCCAGCAGTGGGACAGGCTATAGTATCTATGAGCAGTTCTTC. Translation: CASSGTGYSIYEQFF.

The chain combines TRBV10-2 with TRBJ1-1; D unresolved. V was cut by 2 bases and J by 5 bases, with 6 bases left in between. Germline CDR1 reads WSHSY; CDR2 reads SAAADI. The CDR3 has 12 amino acids. The CDR3 DNA is TGCGCCAGCAGTGAGACGGAGACTGAAGCTTTCTTT. It is translated as CASSETETEAFF.

The V gene is TRBV5-5, the J gene TRBJ1-4, with TRBD1 identical over 7 bases. CDR3 length: 14 amino acids. Germline V gene data show CDR1 as SGHKS and CDR2 as YYEKEE (reference sequence). V trimming: 4 bases; J trimming: 3 bases; junction bases outside the gene matches: 3. Written as DNA, the CDR3 is TGTGCCAGCAGCGGGGACAGAGCTAATGAAAAACTGTTTTTT. This codes for CASSGDRANEKLFF.

The chain employs TRBV5-1 and TRBJ2-5, with 12 bases aligning to TRBD1. The CDR3 spans 17 residues. Germline CDR1 and CDR2: SGHRS and YFSETQ. J gave up 2 bases and V 4 bases, and 9 bases lay outside the gene matches. The CDR3, as DNA: TGCGCCAGCAGCGACGGGACAGGGGGCGGGCCACAAGAGACCCAGTACTTC. This translates into CASSDGTGGGPQETQYF.

The V and J genes are TRBV19 and TRBJ2-5; 8 bases agree with TRBD1. The germline V gene has CDR1 LNHDA and CDR2 SQIVND (reference sequence). The CDR3 spans 14 residues. J gave up 5 bases and V 4 bases, and 6 bases lay outside the gene matches. CDR3 nucleotides: TGTGCCAGTAGTACGACAGGGGCGGGCGAGACCCAGTACTTC. Its protein product is CASSTTGAGETQYF. The full variable domain, with the rest looked up from reference TRBV19 and TRBJ2-5, is DGGITQSPKYLFRKEGQNVTLSCEQNLNHDAMYWYRQDPGQGLRLIYYSQIVNDFQKGDIAEGYSVSREKKESFPLTVTSAQKNPTAFYLCASSTTGAGETQYFGPGTRLLVL.

V usage is TRBV6-5 and J usage is TRBJ2-7, with a weak D call TRBD2 (6 bases). From germline, CDR1 is MNHEY and CDR2 SVGAGI. V was pared by 0 bases and J by 3 bases, with 12 bases between. This CDR3 is 15 amino acids long. CDR3 sequence (DNA): TGTGCCAGCAGTTACTCCGGGGGTGGGGGCTACGAGCAGTACTTC. Residues: CASSYSGGGGYEQYF.

The V and J genes are TRBV9 and TRBJ2-7; TRBD1 agrees at 9 bases. With 4 bases clipped from V and 2 bases from J, the junction kept 4 bases outside the gene matches. Germline values: CDR1 SGDLS, CDR2 YYNGEE. CDR3 size: 14 residues. This CDR3 reads CASSSRDRAYEQYF. CDR3 in DNA: TGTGCCAGCAGCTCCCGGGACAGGGCCTACGAGCAGTACTTC.

The V call is TRBV24-1, the J call TRBJ2-5; possible D gene TRBD1, 6 bases. V was trimmed by 2 bases and J by 4 bases, leaving 10 bases between them. There are 14 residues in the CDR3. Germline lookup yields CDR1 KGHDR and CDR2 SFDVKD. The CDR3 loop is CATSDSRQVETQYF. As DNA, the CDR3 is TGTGCCACCAGTGATTCCCGACAGGTAGAGACCCAGTACTTC.

V is TRBV6-5 and J is TRBJ1-5; D uncertain. The V and J ends lost 6 bases and 3 bases respectively, with 12 bases between them. There are 14 residues in the CDR3. Germline V gene data show CDR1 as MNHEY and CDR2 as SVGAGI. CDR3: CASSKTHSNQPQHF. CDR3 nucleotides: TGTGCCAGCAGCAAGACTCATTCCAATCAGCCCCAGCATTTT.

This chain uses TRBV7-8 with TRBJ2-5; 11 positions match TRBD1. The J segment lost 5 bases and the V segment lost 0 bases, leaving 11 bases of the junction unmatched. Germline CDR1 and CDR2: SGHVS and FQNEAQ. The CDR3 loop spans 18 amino acids. In DNA, the CDR3 is TGTGCCAGCAGCTTAGCCCCCTTTGGACAGGGGGCAGGCGAGACCCAGTACTTC. Protein sequence: CASSLAPFGQGAGETQYF.

The CDR3 loop reads CASSTVSGGEAYEQYF. As DNA, the CDR3 is TGTGCCAGCAGCACCGTAAGCGGGGGGGAGGCCTACGAGCAGTACTTC. This chain uses TRBV5-4 with TRBJ2-7, with 10 bases fitting TRBD2. V shed 4 bases, J shed 2 bases, and the junction held 9 bases outside the gene matches. Looked up from germline, CDR1 is SGHNT and CDR2 is YYREEE (reference sequence). The CDR3 extends over 16 amino acids.

This chain links TRBV9 with TRBJ2-5; the match to TRBD1 covers 8 bases. The CDR3 sequence is 16 residues long. The junction had 8 bases not matched to a gene; V was cut back by 0 bases and J by 4 bases. Germline lookup yields CDR1 SGDLS and CDR2 YYNGEE. The CDR3 loop is CASSVASGQGRETQYF. The CDR3 DNA reads as TGTGCCAGCAGCGTAGCATCTGGACAGGGAAGAGAGACCCAGTACTTC. Using reference TRBV9 and TRBJ2-5 for the parts outside the CDR3, the full variable domain is DSGVTQTPKHLITATGQRVTLRCSPRSGDLSVYWYQQSLDQGLQFLIQYYNGEERAKGNILERFSAQQFPDLHSELNLSSLELGDSALYFCASSVASGQGRETQYFGPGTRLLVL.